This T cell receptor (beta chain) was captured in a study of T cells after yellow fever vaccination. TCRdb reprocessed the 5' RACE reads via MiXCR and lists one record per CDR3 protein. The sample holds about 400,000 distinct CDR3 sequences, 9.5% to 13% seen once. With 3 bases removed from V and 4 bases from J, the gap between germline ends came to 14 bases. This CDR3 contains 15 residues. There are a few counts of this clonotype. Sequenced material: PBMCs, taken on the day of the first yellow fever vaccination. This TCR came from a man aged 18 to 29 who received the YFV17D yellow fever vaccine. The chain carries TRBV12-3 or TRBV12-4 and TRBJ2-3, with D hard to call. The CDR3 loop reads CASSFAGLSSDTQYF. DNA of the CDR3: TGTGCCAGCAGTTTTGCAGGTCTTTCATCAGATACGCAGTATTTT.